This is a list of T cell receptor beta chains from one sample in a study of cytomegalovirus exposure and HLA in healthy donors. Libraries were prepared by immunoSEQ multiplex PCR; TCRdb keeps only in-frame clonotypes and omits some of them. The data hold tens of thousands of clones, with just under 70% observed a single time. The sequencing sample was made of PBMCs. The receptor set was obtained from a woman aged 45-59 years in good health and CMV-seropositive. Each CDR3 is given with its conserved first and last residue. A D gene is named only where the DNA matches it firmly. Size values are once, few and many counts, or a class for expanded clones, and some rows have none.

J gene	clone size	D gene	V gene	CDR3 DNA	CDR3 protein
TRBJ2-5	once	TRBD2	TRBV6-5	TGTGCCAGCAGTTATGAATTAAGGACTAGCATAGGTGAGCAGTACTTC	CASSYELRTSIGEQYF
TRBJ1-1	-	-	TRBV5-1	TGCGCCAGCAGCCGAACAGGGTCGACGGAAGCTTTCTTT	CASSRTGSTEAFF
TRBJ2-5	-	-	TRBV20-1	TGCAGTGCTAGAGTTAAAGAGACCCAGTACTTC	CSARVKETQYF
TRBJ2-2	-	TRBD2	TRBV28	TGTGCCAGCAGTTTATCTAGCGGGGGATACACCGGGGAGCTGTTTTTT	CASSLSSGGYTGELFF
TRBJ2-5	-	TRBD2	TRBV5-4	TGTGCCAGCAGCCTGGGCCCAGCGGGGGGGGAGACCCAGTACTTC	CASSLGPAGGETQYF
TRBJ2-7	-	TRBD2	TRBV9	TGTGCCAGCAGCTACGATATCGGGGGAGGGGACGAGCAGTACTTC	CASSYDIGGGDEQYF
TRBJ1-5	-	-	TRBV6-6	TGTGCCAGCAGTTACTCCACAGGGAGACGCAATCAGCCCCAGCATTTT	CASSYSTGRRNQPQHF
TRBJ2-3	-	TRBD2	TRBV5-5	TGTGCCAGCAGCTTTGGAGCTAGCGGGAGGGGGGATACGCAGTATTTT	CASSFGASGRGDTQYF
TRBJ1-4	few	-	TRBV7-9	TGTGCCAGCAGCTCCTTATGGGAGGGTGAAAAACTGTTTTTT	CASSSLWEGEKLFF
TRBJ2-1	-	TRBD1	TRBV7-2	TGTGCCAGCAGCTTAGAAGGGTTTAGGGGGCATGAGCAGTTCTTC	CASSLEGFRGHEQFF
TRBJ1-6	few	-	TRBV7-2	TGTGCCAGCAGCTTGTCAGGGCTTAATTCACCCCTCCACTTT	CASSLSGLNSPLHF
TRBJ2-7	-	TRBD2	TRBV27	TGTGCCAGCAGCCCCCCACTAGCGGGAGATCCCGAGCAGTACTTC	CASSPPLAGDPEQYF
TRBJ2-4	few	-	TRBV29-1	TGCAGCGTTGTCATAGAGCCCATTCAGTACTTC	CSVVIEPIQYF
TRBJ2-2	few	TRBD2	TRBV7-9	TGTGCCAGCAGCCCAGGGACTAGCGGGATGTGGGAGCTGTTTTTT	CASSPGTSGMWELFF
TRBJ1-3	-	-	TRBV7-2	TGTGCCAGCAGCTTACTCCCGATTCTTGACACCATGTATTTT	CASSLLPILDTMYF
TRBJ2-4	-	-	TRBV7-9	TGTGCCAGCAGTCTCCGTTTTAGAGCCAAAAACATTCAGTACTTC	CASSLRFRAKNIQYF
TRBJ2-7	-	TRBD2	TRBV25-1	TGTGCCAGCAGTCCCCCGGGACTAGCGGGAGGCGAGCAGTACTTC	CASSPPGLAGGEQYF
TRBJ1-4	-	TRBD1	TRBV4-1	TGCGCCAGCAGCCCCCCGCTAGGGGGCAGGGGTAATGAAAAACTGTTTTTT	CASSPPLGGRGNEKLFF
TRBJ2-1	-	TRBD2	TRBV19	TGTGCCAGTATGGCTAGCGGGCTGAATGAGCAGTTCTTC	CASMASGLNEQFF
TRBJ1-5	-	-	TRBV7-2	TGTGCCAGCAGCTTAGCGATTAGGGAGACGGGCAATCAGCCCCAGCATTTT	CASSLAIRETGNQPQHF
TRBJ1-1	-	-	TRBV29-1	TGCAGCGCCTCCCCCGGTAACACTGAAGCTTTCTTT	CSASPGNTEAFF
TRBJ2-3	-	-	TRBV11-2	TGTGCCAGCAGTAAGACAGGCCAATCCACAGATACGCAGTATTTT	CASSKTGQSTDTQYF
TRBJ1-1	-	-	TRBV11-2	TGTGCCAGCAGCTTAGATGGCAGAGGGGGAAACACTGAAGCTTTCTTT	CASSLDGRGGNTEAFF
TRBJ1-2	-	TRBD1	TRBV5-1	TGCGCCAGCAGCGGGGGGGGACAGGGGAATGGCTACACCTTC	CASSGGGQGNGYTF
TRBJ2-3	-	-	TRBV9	TGTGCCAGCAGATGGGGAGTGACAGATACGCAGTATTTT	CASRWGVTDTQYF
TRBJ2-7	-	-	TRBV27	TGTGCCAGCAGTTTAGACAAAGCCTACGAGCAGTACTTC	CASSLDKAYEQYF
TRBJ2-3	-	TRBD1	TRBV28	TGTGCCAGCACCACACCAGGGGGCGAGGCAGATACGCAGTATTTT	CASTTPGGEADTQYF
TRBJ2-7	-	TRBD1	TRBV19	TGTGCCAGTAGTATAGTACCGGGACAGGGTATTAACGAGCAGTACTTC	CASSIVPGQGINEQYF
TRBJ1-1	-	-	TRBV6-6	TGTGCCAGCAGTTCACAGGGATACACTGAAGCTTTCTTT	CASSSQGYTEAFF
TRBJ2-5	-	-	TRBV5-4	TGTGCCAGCAGCTTGCAGGGATTGGTTGAGACCCAGTACTTC	CASSLQGLVETQYF
TRBJ2-7	-	-	TRBV28	TGTGCCAGCAGTTTATCGGGGGGCGAATGGGTCTACGAGCAGTACTTC	CASSLSGGEWVYEQYF
TRBJ1-1	-	-	TRBV13	TGTGCCAGCAGCCCAGCCTTTAAGGAGGGAGCTTTCTTT	CASSPAFKEGAFF
TRBJ2-1	-	-	TRBV11-3	TGTGCCAGCAGCGACTGGGGGGTGAGGAATGAGCAGTTCTTC	CASSDWGVRNEQFF
TRBJ2-7	-	TRBD2	TRBV9	TGTGCCAGCAGCGCCGGTGGGAAACTAGCGGACGAGCAGTACTTC	CASSAGGKLADEQYF
TRBJ1-3	-	-	TRBV5-5	TGTGCCAGCAGCTTGTTTGGGGGCTTCTCTGGAAACACCATATATTTT	CASSLFGGFSGNTIYF